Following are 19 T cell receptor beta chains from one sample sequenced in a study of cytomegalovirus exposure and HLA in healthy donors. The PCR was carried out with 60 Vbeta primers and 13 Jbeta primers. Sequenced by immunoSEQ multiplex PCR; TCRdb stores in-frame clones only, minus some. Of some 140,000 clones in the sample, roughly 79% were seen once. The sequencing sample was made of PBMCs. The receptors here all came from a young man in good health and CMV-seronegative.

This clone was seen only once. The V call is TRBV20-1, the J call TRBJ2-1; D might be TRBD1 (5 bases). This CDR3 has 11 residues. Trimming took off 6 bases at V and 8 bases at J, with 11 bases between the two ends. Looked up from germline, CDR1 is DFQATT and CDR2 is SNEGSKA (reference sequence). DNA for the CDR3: TGCAGTGCATCCACAGGAGATGAGCAGTTCTTC. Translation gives CSASTGDEQFF.

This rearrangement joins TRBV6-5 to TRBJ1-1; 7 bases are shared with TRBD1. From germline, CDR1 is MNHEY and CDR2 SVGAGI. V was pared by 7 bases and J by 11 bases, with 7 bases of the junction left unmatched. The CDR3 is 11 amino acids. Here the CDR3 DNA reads TGTGCCAGCAAACGACAGGGTCGGGCTTTCTTT. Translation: CASKRQGRAFF.

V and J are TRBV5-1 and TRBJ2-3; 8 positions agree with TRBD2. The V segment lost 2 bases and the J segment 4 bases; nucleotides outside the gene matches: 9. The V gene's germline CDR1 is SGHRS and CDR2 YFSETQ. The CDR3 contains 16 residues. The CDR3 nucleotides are TGCGCCAGCAGCTTCTCGGGGGGGCTAGGGGCAGATACGCAGTATTTT. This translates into CASSFSGGLGADTQYF.

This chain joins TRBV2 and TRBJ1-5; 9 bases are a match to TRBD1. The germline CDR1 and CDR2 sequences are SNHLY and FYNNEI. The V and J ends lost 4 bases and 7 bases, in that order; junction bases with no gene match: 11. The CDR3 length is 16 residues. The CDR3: CASSGYRTGAGQPQHF. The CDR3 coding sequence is TGTGCCAGCAGTGGCTACCGGACAGGGGCTGGCCAGCCCCAGCATTTT.

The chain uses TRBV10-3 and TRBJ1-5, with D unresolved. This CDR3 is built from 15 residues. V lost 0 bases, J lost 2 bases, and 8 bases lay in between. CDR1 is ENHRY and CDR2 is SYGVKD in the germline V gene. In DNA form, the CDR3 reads TGTGCCATCAGTGAGTCTATGCAGGGCAATCAGCCCCAGCATTTT. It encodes CAISESMQGNQPQHF.

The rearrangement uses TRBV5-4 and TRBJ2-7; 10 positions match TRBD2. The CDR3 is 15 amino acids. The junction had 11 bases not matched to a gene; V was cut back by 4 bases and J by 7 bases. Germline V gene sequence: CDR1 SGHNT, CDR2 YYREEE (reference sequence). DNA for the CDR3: TGTGCCAGCAGCCTGACGAGCGGGGGGGAGGGGGAGCAGTACTTC. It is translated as CASSLTSGGEGEQYF.

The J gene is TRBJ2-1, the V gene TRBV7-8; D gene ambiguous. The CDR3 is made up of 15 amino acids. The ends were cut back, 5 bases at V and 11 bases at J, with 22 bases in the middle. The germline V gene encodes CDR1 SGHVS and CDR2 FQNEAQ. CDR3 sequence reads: CASSALGSNYAKQFF. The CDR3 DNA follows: TGTGCCAGCAGCGCACTTGGGTCGAACTACGCGAAGCAGTTCTTC.

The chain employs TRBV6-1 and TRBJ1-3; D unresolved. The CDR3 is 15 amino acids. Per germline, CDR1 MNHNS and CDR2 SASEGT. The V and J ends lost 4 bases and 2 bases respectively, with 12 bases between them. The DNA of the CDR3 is TGTGCCAGCAGTGGAATTCGGGGTGCTGGAAACACCATATATTTT. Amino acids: CASSGIRGAGNTIYF.

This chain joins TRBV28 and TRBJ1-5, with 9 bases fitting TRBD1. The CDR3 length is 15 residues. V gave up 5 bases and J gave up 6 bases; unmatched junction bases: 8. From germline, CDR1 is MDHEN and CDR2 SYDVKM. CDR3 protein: CASSVGQGWGQPQHF. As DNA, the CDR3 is TGTGCCAGCAGTGTGGGACAGGGTTGGGGTCAGCCCCAGCATTTT.

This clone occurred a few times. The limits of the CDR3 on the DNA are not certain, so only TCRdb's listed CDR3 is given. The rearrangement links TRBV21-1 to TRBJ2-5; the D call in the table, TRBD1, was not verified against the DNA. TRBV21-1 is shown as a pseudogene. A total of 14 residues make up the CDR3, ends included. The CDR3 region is CASSKVWAPGTQYF.

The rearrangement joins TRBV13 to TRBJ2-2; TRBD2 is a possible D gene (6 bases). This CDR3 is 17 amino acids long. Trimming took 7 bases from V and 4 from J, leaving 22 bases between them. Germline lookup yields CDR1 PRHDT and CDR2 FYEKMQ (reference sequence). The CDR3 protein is CASIPRGLAIFTGELFF. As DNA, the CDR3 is TGTGCCAGCATCCCGCGCGGGCTAGCGATTTTCACCGGGGAGCTGTTTTTT.

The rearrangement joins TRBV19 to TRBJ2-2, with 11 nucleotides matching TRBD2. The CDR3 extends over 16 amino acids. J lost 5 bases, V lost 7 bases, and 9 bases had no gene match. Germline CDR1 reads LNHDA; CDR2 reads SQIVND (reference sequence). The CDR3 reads CASISSGGQGTGELFF. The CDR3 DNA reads TGTGCCAGTATCTCTAGCGGGGGGCAGGGGACCGGGGAGCTGTTTTTT.

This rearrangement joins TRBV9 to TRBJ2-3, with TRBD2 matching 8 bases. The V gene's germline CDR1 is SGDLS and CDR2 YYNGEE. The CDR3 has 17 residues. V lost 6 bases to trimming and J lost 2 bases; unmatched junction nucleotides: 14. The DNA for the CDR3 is TGTGCCAGCACCCCGGTCGGGCGGGGGGCTTCCACAGATACGCAGTATTTT. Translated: CASTPVGRGASTDTQYF.

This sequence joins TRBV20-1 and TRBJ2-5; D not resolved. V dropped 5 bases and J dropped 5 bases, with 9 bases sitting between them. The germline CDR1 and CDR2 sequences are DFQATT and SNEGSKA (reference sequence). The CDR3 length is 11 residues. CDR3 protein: CSASERETQYF. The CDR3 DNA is TGCAGTGCTTCTGAACGGGAGACCCAGTACTTC.

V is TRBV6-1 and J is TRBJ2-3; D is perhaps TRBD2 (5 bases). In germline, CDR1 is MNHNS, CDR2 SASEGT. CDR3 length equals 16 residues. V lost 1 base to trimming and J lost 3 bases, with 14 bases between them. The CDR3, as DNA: TGTGCCAGCAGTGAAGGCTCTAGCTTAGGGACAGATACGCAGTATTTT. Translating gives CASSEGSSLGTDTQYF.

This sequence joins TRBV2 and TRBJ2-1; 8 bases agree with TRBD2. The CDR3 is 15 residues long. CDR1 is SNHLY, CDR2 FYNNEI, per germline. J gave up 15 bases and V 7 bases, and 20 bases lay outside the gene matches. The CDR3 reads CASTLEEHLAGKRFF. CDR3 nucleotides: TGTGCCAGCACTCTGGAGGAACACTTAGCGGGGAAGCGGTTCTTC.

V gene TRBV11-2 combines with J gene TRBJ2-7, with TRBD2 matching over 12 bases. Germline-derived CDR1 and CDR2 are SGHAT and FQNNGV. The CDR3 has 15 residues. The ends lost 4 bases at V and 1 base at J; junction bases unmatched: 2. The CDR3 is CASSSGLAGSYEQYF. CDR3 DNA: TGTGCCAGCAGCTCAGGACTAGCGGGATCCTACGAGCAGTACTTC.

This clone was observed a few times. The CDR3 spells CASSRGWLAGSSYEQYF. The DNA of the CDR3 is TGTGCCAGCAGCCGGGGCTGGTTAGCGGGGAGTTCCTACGAGCAGTACTTC. This chain links TRBV14 with TRBJ2-7; 8 positions agree with TRBD2. V lost 4 bases and J lost 1; bases outside the gene matches: 12. This CDR3 is 17 amino acids long. The germline V gene encodes CDR1 SGHDN and CDR2 FVKESK.

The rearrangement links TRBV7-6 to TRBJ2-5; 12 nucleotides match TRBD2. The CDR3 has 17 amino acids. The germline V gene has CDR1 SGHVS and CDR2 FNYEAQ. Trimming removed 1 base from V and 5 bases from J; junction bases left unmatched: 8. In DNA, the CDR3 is TGTGCCAGCAGCTTAGTGGCTAGCGGGGGGGGACGGGAGACCCAGTACTTC. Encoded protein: CASSLVASGGGRETQYF.